This TCR beta chain was retrieved from a study of cytomegalovirus exposure and HLA in healthy donors. Study-wide points: Many donors shared some public TCRs, even though most TCR sequences were rare. 150 to 200 TCR beta chains were listed as cytomegalovirus-associated.

A multiplex PCR was run with 60 Vbeta primers and 13 Jbeta primers. The authors' processing: Per a later analysis, the number of unique TCR beta chains was approximately 80 million, of which 10 million to 11 million were shared. TCRdb keeps only in-frame clones here, not all; method: immunoSEQ multiplex PCR. V and J calls and clone size are given by that table; D and trimming were obtained from the DNA. The table shows approximately 250,000 clones, with 70% to 90% occurring only once. As regards this clone: Its matching antigen is unknown.

Germline V CDR1 and CDR2: SGHTA, FQGNSA. V trimming: 5 bases; J trimming: 4 bases; junction bases outside the gene matches: 10. The CDR3 contains 15 residues. The chain joins TRBV7-2 to TRBJ1-2; 7 positions agree with TRBD1. This TCR came from a girl aged 2 to 9 in good health and CMV-seronegative. Sequencing was performed on PBMCs. CDR3 in amino acids: CASSPEGAVTYGYTF. The CDR3 DNA reads TGTGCCAGCAGCCCCGAGGGGGCAGTTACCTATGGCTACACCTTC.